These 6 T cell receptor beta chains were sequenced from one sample in a study of CD8+ T cells in alopecia areata. The sequencing template was cDNA reverse transcribed from extracted RNA. The method was immunoSEQ multiplex PCR; TCRdb's version includes in-frame clones alone and lacks a portion of them. Of about 98,000 clones in the sample, nearly 45% were seen once. The sample was CD4+ T cells sorted from blood. The receptors derive from a human donor with alopecia areata.

The rearrangement joins TRBV29-1 to TRBJ1-1, with D tentatively TRBD1 (5 bases). The CDR3 length is 14 residues. The germline V gene has CDR1 SQVTM and CDR2 ANQGSEA. V lost 7 bases to trimming and J lost 6 bases, with 21 bases between them. The CDR3 DNA sequence: TGCAGCGCGCCATACCAGGGTAAGACTCCTGAAGCTTTCTTT. Translating it yields CSAPYQGKTPEAFF.

This clone showed up just a few times. V gene TRBV29-1 combines with J gene TRBJ2-7; D not resolved. Deletions cut 4 bases from V and 3 bases from J, with 10 bases between. Germline V lookup: CDR1 SQVTM, CDR2 ANQGSEA. This CDR3 is 12 amino acids long. The CDR3 here is CSVGATSYEQYF. The CDR3 DNA is TGCAGCGTTGGGGCAACCAGCTACGAGCAGTACTTC.

The chain is built from TRBV29-1 and TRBJ2-1, with 7 nucleotides matching TRBD2. This CDR3 contains 13 residues. The V gene's germline CDR1 is SQVTM and CDR2 ANQGSEA. V shed 3 bases and J 9 bases; nucleotides not matched to a gene: 8. CDR3 in DNA: TGCAGCGTTGAGGATAGTCCGGGGGGTGAGCAGTTCTTC. This codes for CSVEDSPGGEQFF.

This clone was recorded a few times. The sample has other DNA sequences that encode this CDR3 too. V and J are TRBV28 and TRBJ1-1; D gene unclear. Between the trimmed V and J ends, which lost 6 bases and 0 bases, there was a span of 2 bases. CDR1 and CDR2 (germline): MDHEN, SYDVKM. The CDR3 is 11 amino acids. CDR3 DNA sequence: TGTGCCAGCAGATTGAACACTGAAGCTTTCTTT. This codes for CASRLNTEAFF.

CDR3 DNA: TGTGCCTGGTGCCTCCAGGGCCGTACTGAAGCTTTCTTT. Its protein product is CAWCLQGRTEAFF. The chain joins TRBV30 to TRBJ1-1; TRBD1 might be the D (5 bases). The CDR3 length is 13 residues. V lost 5 bases and J lost 5, with 15 bases in between. The germline gives CDR1 GTSNPN, CDR2 SVGIG (reference sequence).

The CDR3 bases are TGCAGCGTTGTAGTGCACCACGACACCGGGGAGCTGTTTTTT. It encodes CSVVVHHDTGELFF. This chain uses TRBV29-1 with TRBJ2-2; no definite D call. Per germline, CDR1 SQVTM and CDR2 ANQGSEA. The CDR3 length is 14 residues. With 4 bases removed from V and 3 bases from J, the gap between germline ends came to 12 bases.